The 27 T cell receptor beta chains presented below share a single source sample, sequenced in a study of blood T cell repertoires in COVID-19. The assay was immunoSEQ multiplex PCR, and TCRdb's table has in-frame clones only and misses some. Among 95,000 to 110,000 clones listed, about 80% were seen once. Sequences were obtained from peripheral blood. The receptors shown here come from a man in his fifties or sixties with acute or convalescent COVID-19.

This clone has only one observation. This chain joins TRBV6-2 or TRBV6-3 and TRBJ2-1, with TRBD2 matching 8 bases. CDR1 and CDR2 (germline): MNHEY, SVGEGT. Trimming cost V 2 bases and J 8 bases; bases outside gene matches: 17. This CDR3 is 18 amino acids long. DNA of the CDR3: TGTGCCAGCAGTTACCAAACCGTGGCGAGCGGGAGTTGGGATGAGCAGTTCTTC. Protein sequence: CASSYQTVASGSWDEQFF.

The chain is built from TRBV24-1 and TRBJ2-5, with 9 positions matching TRBD1. CDR1 is KGHDR and CDR2 is SFDVKD in the germline V gene. The CDR3 has 15 residues. Unmatched junction bases numbered 6, after V lost 3 bases and J lost 5 bases. For the CDR3, the DNA is TGTGCCACCAGTGATAGGGGACAGGGAAGGGAGACCCAGTACTTC. It translates to CATSDRGQGRETQYF.

The chain employs TRBV5-1 and TRBJ2-5, with 9 bases identical to TRBD2. After removal of 4 bases from V and 5 bases from J, the junction contained 3 bases not matched to a gene. Germline loops: CDR1 SGHRS, CDR2 YFSETQ. The CDR3 extends over 13 amino acids. CDR3 loop: CASSTGTSETQYF. The CDR3 nucleotides read TGCGCCAGCAGCACCGGGACTAGCGAGACCCAGTACTTC. The entire variable domain, with the rest obtained from reference TRBV5-1 and TRBJ2-5, is as follows: KAGVTQTPRYLIKTRGQQVTLSCSPISGHRSVSWYQQTPGQGLQFLFEYFSETQRNKGNFPGRFSGRQFSNSRSEMNVSTLELGDSALYLCASSTGTSETQYFGPGTRLLVL.

J is TRBJ2-4 and V is TRBV5-1; TRBD2 matches 10 bases. The ends lost 0 bases at V and 7 bases at J; junction bases unmatched: 4. This CDR3 contains 15 residues. Germline CDR1 is SGHRS and CDR2 is YFSETQ. In nucleotides, the CDR3 is TGCGCCAGCAGCTTGGAACTAGCGGGAACTAACATTCAGTACTTC. Translated, it gives CASSLELAGTNIQYF.

The chain joins TRBV19 to TRBJ2-7, with D unresolved. Between the trimmed V and J ends, which lost 8 bases and 3 bases, there was a span of 8 bases. The CDR3 sequence is 11 residues long. Germline loops: CDR1 LNHDA, CDR2 SQIVND (reference sequence). The CDR3 region is CASGSYYEQYF. CDR3 nucleotide sequence: TGTGCCAGTGGCTCTTACTACGAGCAGTACTTC.

V and J are TRBV28 and TRBJ1-1; D gene ambiguous. The V end lost 6 bases, the J end lost 10 bases, and 15 bases lay between the germline ends. Germline loops: CDR1 MDHEN, CDR2 SYDVKM. The CDR3 has 12 amino acids. The CDR3 DNA reads TGTGCCAGCAGAGAACGGGAGGCTCGAGCTTTCTTT. Protein product: CASREREARAFF.

The chain couples TRBV29-1 to TRBJ2-3; D ambiguous. This CDR3 has 16 amino acids. Germline CDR1 is SQVTM and CDR2 is ANQGSEA. Deletions cut 3 bases from V and 0 bases from J, with 16 bases between. CDR3 residues: CSVESREVGSTDTQYF. The CDR3, as DNA: TGCAGCGTTGAGTCACGAGAGGTTGGAAGCACAGATACGCAGTATTTT.

A few counts support this clone. This rearrangement joins TRBV29-1 to TRBJ2-2; TRBD1 aligns across 8 bases. V trimming: 2 bases; J trimming: 7 bases; junction bases outside the gene matches: 9. Germline V gene data show CDR1 as SQVTM and CDR2 as ANQGSEA. The CDR3 totals 15 residues. The CDR3 here is CSVESRGRFHGELFF. Here the CDR3 DNA reads TGCAGCGTTGAAAGCAGGGGGCGGTTTCACGGGGAGCTGTTTTTT.

V usage is TRBV29-1 and J usage is TRBJ2-1; the D gene is possibly TRBD1 (6 bases). The V gene lost 6 bases and the J gene lost 0 bases, with 30 bases spanning the gap. The CDR3 runs to 20 residues. Germline values: CDR1 SQVTM, CDR2 ANQGSEA. CDR3 amino acids: CSVRTRLLPPRQASYNEQFF. DNA of the CDR3: TGCAGCGTCCGCACCCGACTACTACCTCCGAGACAGGCCTCCTACAATGAGCAGTTCTTC.

V gene TRBV29-1 combines with J gene TRBJ1-2, with D maybe TRBD1 (6 bases). The V gene lost 6 bases and the J gene lost 3 bases, with 11 bases spanning the gap. Per germline, CDR1 SQVTM and CDR2 ANQGSEA. The CDR3 is 12 amino acids. CDR3 nucleotides: TGCAGCGTCACAGGGAACGACTATGGCTACACCTTC. Protein product: CSVTGNDYGYTF.

This clone came up a few times. The rearrangement joins TRBV27 to TRBJ2-1, with TRBD2 as a possible D gene (6 bases). The germline V and J ends were trimmed by 6 bases and 8 bases, with 8 bases remaining between them. Germline values: CDR1 MNHEY, CDR2 SMNVEV (reference sequence). This CDR3 is 11 amino acids long. For the CDR3, the DNA is TGTGCCAGCAGCAGACTAGATGAGCAGTTCTTC. It yields the protein CASSRLDEQFF.

The chain employs TRBV5-1 and TRBJ2-1; 14 bases fit TRBD2. This CDR3 is 16 amino acids long. Germline trimming cut 4 bases from V and 6 bases from J; bases unmatched to any gene: 6. CDR1 and CDR2 (germline): SGHRS, YFSETQ. The CDR3 nucleotides are TGCGCCAGCAGCATGACTAGCGGGAGGGTGGTCAATGAGCAGTTCTTC. It is translated as CASSMTSGRVVNEQFF.

J is TRBJ2-1 and V is TRBV5-1; D is unresolved. The CDR3 spans 12 residues. V lost 2 bases, J lost 5 bases, and 5 bases lay in between. In germline, CDR1 is SGHRS, CDR2 YFSETQ. This CDR3 is CASSFLDNEQFF. DNA for the CDR3: TGCGCCAGCAGCTTCCTCGACAATGAGCAGTTCTTC.

The chain uses TRBV30 and TRBJ2-3, with 7 bases fitting TRBD2. V gave up 0 bases and J gave up 5 bases; unmatched junction bases: 11. This CDR3 spans 16 amino acids. Germline V lookup: CDR1 GTSNPN, CDR2 SVGIG (reference sequence). CDR3 DNA sequence: TGTGCCTGGAGTGTACCAGCGGGGAGGGTCGGAGATACGCAGTATTTT. As protein: CAWSVPAGRVGDTQYF. The full variable domain, in which reference TRBV30 and TRBJ2-3 provide the parts outside the CDR3, is SQTIHQWPATLVQPVGSPLSLECTVEGTSNPNLYWYRQAAGRGLQLLFYSVGIGQISSEVPQNLSASRPQDRQFILSSKKLLLSDSGFYLCAWSVPAGRVGDTQYFGPGTRLTVL.

This clone appeared once. The rearrangement joins TRBV29-1 to TRBJ1-4; 8 nucleotides line up with TRBD1. V gave up 7 bases and J gave up 4 bases; unmatched junction bases: 5. Germline V gives CDR1 SQVTM, CDR2 ANQGSEA. CDR3 length: 13 amino acids. The CDR3 spells CSAWTGNNEKLFF. The CDR3 nucleotides read TGCAGCGCCTGGACAGGGAATAATGAAAAACTGTTTTTT.

The chain joins TRBV7-9 to TRBJ1-1, with TRBD1 as a possible D gene (6 bases). The CDR3 length is 13 residues. CDR1 SEHNR and CDR2 FQNEAQ come from the germline V gene (reference sequence). V was clipped by 8 bases and J by 4 bases, with 14 bases between them. The CDR3 here is CASCLGQFTEAFF. CDR3 nucleotides: TGTGCCAGCTGCCTGGGACAATTCACTGAAGCTTTCTTT. The whole variable domain, filled in from reference TRBV7-9 and TRBJ1-1, reads DTGVSQNPRHKITKRGQNVTFRCDPISEHNRLYWYRQTLGQGPEFLTYFQNEAQLEKSRLLSDRFSAERPKGSFSTLEIQRTEQGDSAMYLCASCLGQFTEAFFGQGTRLTVV.

The chain couples TRBV20-1 to TRBJ2-3; D not resolved. CDR1 and CDR2 from the germline V gene are DFQATT and SNEGSKA (reference sequence). The CDR3 is 11 residues long. V was pared by 4 bases and J by 0 bases, with 2 bases between. The CDR3 protein is CSATSTDTQYF. The DNA of the CDR3 is TGCAGTGCTACTAGCACAGATACGCAGTATTTT.

J is TRBJ2-4 and V is TRBV29-1; D not certain. The CDR3 has 13 residues. The V end was cut by 1 base, the J end by 6 bases, with 10 bases between. Germline V lookup: CDR1 SQVTM, CDR2 ANQGSEA. CDR3 sequence: CSVEAARGNIQYF. The CDR3 DNA is TGCAGCGTTGAAGCGGCTAGAGGAAACATTCAGTACTTC. Drawing the rest from reference TRBV29-1 and TRBJ2-4, the complete variable domain is SAVISQKPSRDICQRGTSLTIQCQVDSQVTMMFWYRQQPGQSLTLIATANQGSEATYESGFVIDKFPISRPNLTFSTLTVSNMSPEDSSIYLCSVEAARGNIQYFGAGTRLSVL.

This clone appeared a few times. This sequence joins TRBV5-1 and TRBJ2-3; D is perhaps TRBD2 (6 bases). Germline CDR1 reads SGHRS; CDR2 reads YFSETQ. Trimming took 0 bases from V and 3 from J, leaving 14 bases between them. The CDR3 has 16 amino acids. The CDR3 loop is CASSLVRSGGTDTQYF. The CDR3 nucleotides are TGCGCCAGCAGCTTGGTCCGCAGCGGAGGGACAGATACGCAGTATTTT.

The chain couples TRBV23-1 to TRBJ1-5; D is unclear. TRBV23-1 is an ORF for which the function is uncertain. This CDR3 is built from 16 residues. The V gene lost 4 bases and the J gene lost 6 bases, with 19 bases spanning the gap. CDR3 DNA: TGCGCCAGCAGTCTCTTCCCAGTTCCGCTTGTTCAGCCCCAGCATTTT. It is translated as CASSLFPVPLVQPQHF.

The gene calls are TRBV3-1 (or the pseudogene TRBV3-2) and TRBJ2-3, with TRBD2 matching 12 bases. The CDR3 spans 18 residues. The V gene's germline CDR1 is LGHDT and CDR2 YNNKEL (reference sequence). The V gene end was trimmed by 6 bases and the J gene end by 0 bases; junction bases not matched to a gene: 10. CDR3 in DNA: TGTGCCAGCAGTCCTCTAGCGGGAGGGCTCTATAGCACAGATACGCAGTATTTT. It encodes CASSPLAGGLYSTDTQYF.

Here the CDR3 DNA reads TGTGCCAGCAGCCCGCGGCCCACAAATGAAAAACTGTTTTTT. Its translation: CASSPRPTNEKLFF. The rearrangement links TRBV5-6 to TRBJ1-4; D not certain. The V end was cut by 4 bases, the J end by 5 bases, with 12 bases between. The CDR3 runs to 14 residues. CDR1 and CDR2 (germline): SGHDT, YYEEEE.

This sequence joins TRBV15 and TRBJ1-1, with TRBD1 matching over 11 bases. Losses at the gene ends were 0 bases for V and 0 bases for J; bases not matched to a gene: 6. The CDR3 runs 18 residues. Germline CDR1 is LNHNV and CDR2 is YYDKDF (reference sequence). As DNA, the CDR3 is TGTGCCACCAGCAGAGATCTTGGGACAGGGGGAGTGAACACTGAAGCTTTCTTT. Translating gives CATSRDLGTGGVNTEAFF.

V is TRBV28 and J is TRBJ2-4, with a tentative D call TRBD1 (5 bases). The CDR3 is made up of 16 amino acids. Per the germline V gene, CDR1 is MDHEN and CDR2 is SYDVKM. Trimming left V 4 bases short and J 0 bases short, with 13 bases between. CDR3: CASSSPGKLAKNIQYF. The CDR3 DNA sequence: TGTGCCAGCAGTTCTCCAGGGAAGCTAGCCAAAAACATTCAGTACTTC.

Only one count was recorded for this clone. V gene TRBV19 combines with J gene TRBJ1-5; TRBD1 aligns across 8 bases. Trimming removed 3 bases from V and 5 bases from J; junction bases left unmatched: 6. The V gene's germline CDR1 is LNHDA and CDR2 SQIVND (reference sequence). CDR3 length: 15 amino acids. The CDR3 sequence: CASSILDRDHQPQHF. CDR3 nucleotides: TGTGCCAGTAGTATTTTGGACAGGGACCATCAGCCCCAGCATTTT.

The chain uses TRBV2 and TRBJ2-5, with TRBD1 matching over 7 bases. Germline trimming cut 4 bases from V and 5 bases from J; bases unmatched to any gene: 4. Germline CDR1 and CDR2: SNHLY and FYNNEI. The CDR3 is made up of 13 amino acids. CDR3: CASSGTGLETQYF. The CDR3 region has the DNA TGTGCCAGCAGTGGGACAGGACTGGAGACCCAGTACTTC.

J is TRBJ2-5 and V is TRBV18, with 8 positions matching TRBD2. The CDR3 consists of 15 residues. Unmatched junction bases numbered 2, after V lost 0 bases and J lost 2 bases. Germline values: CDR1 KGHSH, CDR2 LQKENI. The CDR3 here is CASSPPGGRQETQYF. DNA of the CDR3: TGTGCCAGCTCACCACCCGGCGGGAGGCAAGAGACCCAGTACTTC.